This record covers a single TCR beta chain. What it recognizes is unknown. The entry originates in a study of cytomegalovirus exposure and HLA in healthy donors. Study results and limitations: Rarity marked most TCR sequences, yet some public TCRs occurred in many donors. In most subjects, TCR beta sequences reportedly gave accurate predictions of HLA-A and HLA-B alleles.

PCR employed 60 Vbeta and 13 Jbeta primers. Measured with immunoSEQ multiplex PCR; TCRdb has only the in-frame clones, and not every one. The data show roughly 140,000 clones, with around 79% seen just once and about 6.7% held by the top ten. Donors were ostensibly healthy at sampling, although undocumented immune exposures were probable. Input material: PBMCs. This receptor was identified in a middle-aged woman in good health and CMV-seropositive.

CDR3 nucleotides: TGTGCCAGCAGCTTAGACATGGGGGCGGTGGATGAGCAGTTCTTC. Translated, it gives CASSLDMGAVDEQFF. The chain recombines TRBV11-2 with TRBJ2-1; D possibly corresponds to TRBD1 (6 bases). Deletions cut 0 bases from V and 8 bases from J, with 14 bases between. The CDR3 runs 15 residues. The germline CDR1 and CDR2 sequences are SGHAT and FQNNGV.